This T cell receptor (beta chain) was documented in a study of shared clonotypes between healthy human individuals. Study details: Samples came from a couple of female and a few male donors aged 18 to 49. Three plates were used per donor for CD4 naive, three for CD4 memory, two for CD8 naive and one for CD8 memory.

Concerning this clone: Antigen specificity is unknown.

The germline V gene encodes CDR1 SGHTA and CDR2 FQGNSA. Trimming took 0 bases from V and 0 from J, leaving 10 bases between them. CDR3 size: 16 residues. Sequenced by immunoSEQ multiplex PCR; TCRdb stores in-frame clones only, minus some. The sample lists approximately 2.5 million clones, more than 80% occurring once. The study's findings and limits: Clonotype sharing among donors likely depends on sequencing depth. Sampling used blood alone; tissue repertoires probably differ.

Specimen: naive CD4+ T cells sorted from blood. Noted subset: CD45RA+ positively selected. This chain joins TRBV7-2 and TRBJ2-3; maybe TRBD2 (6 bases). This sequence was found in a man aged 18 to 35 in good health. The DNA for the CDR3 is TGTGCCAGCAGCTTAGCGCCTGGGACTAGCACAGATACGCAGTATTTT. Residues: CASSLAPGTSTDTQYF. Using reference TRBV7-2 and TRBJ2-3 for the parts outside the CDR3, the full variable domain is GAGVSQSPSNKVTEKGKDVELRCDPISGHTALYWYRQSLGQGLEFLIYFQGNSAPDKSGLPSDRFSAERTGGSVSTLTIQRTQQEDSAVYLCASSLAPGTSTDTQYFGPGTRLTVL.